Listed here are 22 T cell receptor beta chains from one sample, sequenced in a study of blood T cell repertoires in COVID-19. Assay: immunoSEQ multiplex PCR; the TCRdb copy retains only in-frame clones and omits some. The sample lists about 210,000 clones; almost 90% were seen once. Sample: peripheral blood. Receptors originate from a man aged 18 to 30 with active or convalescent COVID-19.

CDR3 region: CASAPGQSYEQYF. For the CDR3, the DNA is TGTGCCAGCGCGCCGGGACAGTCCTACGAGCAGTACTTC. The chain links TRBV7-9 to TRBJ2-7; the match to TRBD1 covers 7 bases. This CDR3 region has 13 residues. CDR1 SEHNR and CDR2 FQNEAQ come from the germline V gene (reference sequence). The trim removed 8 bases at V and 1 base at J, leaving 5 bases unmatched.

The rearrangement uses TRBV2 and TRBJ2-3; 10 positions agree with TRBD2. The V segment lost 5 bases and the J segment 5 bases; nucleotides outside the gene matches: 7. Germline V gene data show CDR1 as SNHLY and CDR2 as FYNNEI. This CDR3 is built from 15 residues. The CDR3 region is CASSPSGRDLDTQYF. CDR3 nucleotides: TGTGCCAGCAGTCCCAGCGGGAGGGATTTAGATACGCAGTATTTT.

V and J are TRBV5-1 and TRBJ1-2; 7 nucleotides match TRBD1. Germline V gene sequence: CDR1 SGHRS, CDR2 YFSETQ. The CDR3 is 14 amino acids. V was pared by 0 bases and J by 7 bases, with 6 bases of the junction left unmatched. In DNA form, the CDR3 reads TGCGCCAGCAGCTTGGTATCGCCAGGGGGTGGCTACACCTTC. Translated: CASSLVSPGGGYTF.

CDR3 sequence (DNA): TGTGCCAGCAGCCAAGATTGGGCAGGGGGCGCCGGTAATTCACCCCTCCACTTT. As protein: CASSQDWAGGAGNSPLHF. V is TRBV4-2 and J is TRBJ1-6; the match to TRBD1 covers 8 bases. This CDR3 spans 18 amino acids. V gave up 0 bases and J gave up 6 bases; unmatched junction bases: 10. Germline V gives CDR1 LGHNA, CDR2 YNFKEQ.

This chain links TRBV5-1 with TRBJ2-7; 11 bases line up with TRBD2. The J segment lost 4 bases and the V segment lost 2 bases, leaving 14 bases of the junction unmatched. Looked up from germline, CDR1 is SGHRS and CDR2 is YFSETQ. This CDR3 is built from 18 residues. The CDR3 coding sequence is TGCGCCAGCAGCTTTTTCCCTACTAGCGGGAGTATGGCGTACGAGCAGTACTTC. It specifies CASSFFPTSGSMAYEQYF.

The rearrangement uses TRBV27 and TRBJ2-1; D might be TRBD1 (6 bases). Germline V gives CDR1 MNHEY, CDR2 SMNVEV (reference sequence). The CDR3 consists of 14 residues. Trimming removed 8 bases from V and 7 bases from J, with 18 bases in between. CDR3 amino acids: CASGRWGPANEQFF. The CDR3 DNA reads as TGTGCCAGCGGTAGGTGGGGGCCCGCAAATGAGCAGTTCTTC.

The V gene is TRBV6-4, the J gene TRBJ2-2; TRBD2 agrees at 8 bases. The CDR3 runs 14 residues. With 6 bases clipped from V and 8 bases from J, the junction kept 8 bases outside the gene matches. Looked up from germline, CDR1 is MRHNA and CDR2 is SNTAGT. CDR3 DNA sequence: TGTGCCAGCAGAGACCCGGGGGGGTCAGGGGAGCTGTTTTTT. Its protein is CASRDPGGSGELFF.

This sequence joins TRBV30 and TRBJ1-2, with 12 bases matching TRBD1. CDR1 is GTSNPN, CDR2 SVGIG, per germline (reference sequence). The CDR3 spans 15 residues. Trimming removed 6 bases from V and 0 bases from J; junction bases left unmatched: 5. The chain's CDR3 is CACPGQGAANYGYTF. The DNA for the CDR3 is TGTGCCTGCCCGGGACAGGGGGCCGCTAACTATGGCTACACCTTC.

The chain is built from TRBV19 and TRBJ2-7; 9 nucleotides align to TRBD1. Per the germline V gene, CDR1 is LNHDA and CDR2 is SQIVND (reference sequence). The CDR3 loop spans 14 amino acids. V lost 5 bases and J lost 3; bases outside the gene matches: 5. The CDR3 region has the DNA TGTGCCAGTAGTGCCCGACAGGGGGTCTACGAGCAGTACTTC. It is translated as CASSARQGVYEQYF.

V gene TRBV5-6 combines with J gene TRBJ2-5; D is perhaps TRBD1 (6 bases). Germline V gene data show CDR1 as SGHDT and CDR2 as YYEEEE. Trimming shortened V by 3 bases and J by 5 bases, and 17 bases separated the two germline ends. The CDR3 has 15 residues. As DNA, the CDR3 is TGTGCCAGCAGCTCAATCAGGGGAGTCTGGGAGACCCAGTACTTC. Translation gives CASSSIRGVWETQYF.

The genes are TRBV25-1 and TRBJ1-2; D uncertain. The CDR3 contains 13 residues. Per germline, CDR1 MGHDK and CDR2 SYGVNS. With 2 bases removed from V and 6 bases from J, the gap between germline ends came to 10 bases. CDR3 region: CASSEPFPHGYTF. The CDR3 region has the DNA TGTGCCAGCAGTGAACCTTTCCCCCATGGCTACACCTTC.

The chain couples TRBV30 to TRBJ1-1; D call uncertain. Germline-derived CDR1 and CDR2 are GTSNPN and SVGIG (reference sequence). The V end lost 3 bases, the J end lost 3 bases, and 11 bases lay between the germline ends. The CDR3 is 13 amino acids. DNA for the CDR3: TGTGCCTGGAGCTATAGTTACGACACTGAAGCTTTCTTT. Its protein product is CAWSYSYDTEAFF.

The chain combines TRBV2 with TRBJ2-4, with no clear D. The V end was cut by 8 bases, the J end by 0 bases, with 17 bases between. Germline assignment: CDR1 SNHLY and CDR2 FYNNEI. The CDR3 has 16 amino acids. The CDR3 loop is CASLAGPWVAKNIQYF. CDR3 DNA sequence: TGTGCCAGCTTGGCAGGCCCATGGGTAGCCAAAAACATTCAGTACTTC.

A single count supports this clone. The chain has TRBV28 and TRBJ2-3, with 9 bases that match TRBD2. This CDR3 has 14 amino acids. Germline assignment: CDR1 MDHEN and CDR2 SYDVKM. V lost 6 bases to trimming and J lost 5 bases; unmatched junction nucleotides: 6. The CDR3 is CASSPAGGGDTQYF. CDR3 sequence (DNA): TGTGCCAGCAGCCCCGCGGGAGGGGGAGATACGCAGTATTTT.

V usage is TRBV6-5 and J usage is TRBJ1-2; TRBD1 matches at 7 bases. The trim removed 5 bases at V and 0 bases at J, leaving 3 bases unmatched. From germline, CDR1 is MNHEY and CDR2 SVGAGI. This CDR3 has 14 residues. The CDR3 nucleotides read TGTGCCAGCAGTATGACAGGGACTAACTATGGCTACACCTTC. Translation gives CASSMTGTNYGYTF.

This CDR3 reads CASSPLGTSGNNEQFF. The CDR3 DNA reads as TGTGCCAGCTCACCTCTGGGGACTAGCGGAAACAATGAGCAGTTCTTC. The chain combines TRBV18 with TRBJ2-1, with 11 bases identical to TRBD2. The junction had 6 bases not matched to a gene; V was cut back by 3 bases and J by 5 bases. The germline V gene has CDR1 KGHSH and CDR2 LQKENI. CDR3 length: 16 residues.

This chain links TRBV7-9 with TRBJ2-7; TRBD2 might be the D (7 bases). The CDR3 extends over 12 amino acids. Germline lookup yields CDR1 SEHNR and CDR2 FQNEAQ (reference sequence). V was pared by 8 bases and J by 2 bases, with 10 bases between. The CDR3 sequence: CASEGGAYEQYF. As DNA, the CDR3 is TGTGCCAGCGAGGGGGGGGCCTACGAGCAGTACTTC.

This clone is a singleton in its sample. This CDR3 is CASRDDRGSYEQYF. The CDR3, as DNA: TGCGCCAGCAGGGACGACAGGGGTTCGTACGAGCAGTACTTC. The V gene is TRBV5-1, the J gene TRBJ2-7; TRBD1 aligns across 8 bases. The V gene end was trimmed by 5 bases and the J gene end by 4 bases; junction bases not matched to a gene: 8. Per the germline V gene, CDR1 is SGHRS and CDR2 is YFSETQ. The CDR3 has 14 residues.

V and J are TRBV14 and TRBJ2-7; 7 bases line up with TRBD2. In germline, CDR1 is SGHDN, CDR2 FVKESK. The CDR3 contains 15 residues. Losses at the gene ends were 1 base for V and 4 bases for J; bases not matched to a gene: 7. CDR3 nucleotides: TGTGCCAGCAGCCAAGGGCGACTAGCTCTGTACGAGCAGTACTTC. This gives the protein CASSQGRLALYEQYF.

This clone was detected only a few times. The chain is built from TRBV6-1 and TRBJ2-1; 8 nucleotides align to TRBD2. The CDR3 runs 15 residues. Germline V CDR1 and CDR2: MNHNS, SASEGT. V was clipped by 1 base and J by 6 bases; unmatched bases: 5. The CDR3 sequence: CASSEDGGAPNEQFF. Written as DNA, the CDR3 is TGTGCCAGCAGTGAAGACGGGGGGGCCCCCAATGAGCAGTTCTTC.

The chain has TRBV7-8 and TRBJ2-7; possible D gene TRBD2, 9 bases. Per the germline V gene, CDR1 is SGHVS and CDR2 is FQNEAQ. V lost 5 bases and J lost 3, with 23 bases in between. The CDR3 contains 17 residues. The CDR3 coding sequence is TGTGCCAGCAGCCGCCCCAGGGGGCGGGAGGGCCTCTACGAGCAGTACTTC. Translating gives CASSRPRGREGLYEQYF.

The chain links TRBV29-1 to TRBJ1-1; D gene unclear. The length of the CDR3 is 14 residues. V lost 6 bases, J lost 1 base, and 15 bases lay in between. CDR1 is SQVTM and CDR2 is ANQGSEA in the germline V gene. CDR3: CSVLEGWGNTEAFF. CDR3 coding DNA: TGCAGCGTATTAGAGGGTTGGGGGAACACTGAAGCTTTCTTT.